These 8 T cell receptor beta chains came from one sample sequenced in a study of cytomegalovirus exposure and HLA in healthy donors. Repertoires were generated with immunoSEQ multiplex PCR, while TCRdb's copy carries only in-frame clones and drops some. The data show some 120,000 clones, around nine tenths seen once. Sequenced: PBMCs. The origin of the receptors is a man aged 25 to 45 in good health and CMV-seronegative.

The rearrangement uses TRBV27 and TRBJ2-7, with 9 positions matching TRBD1. V dropped 8 bases and J dropped 5; count of bases not matched to a gene: 13. Germline V gene data show CDR1 as MNHEY and CDR2 as SMNVEV (reference sequence). CDR3 size: 15 residues. The CDR3 region is CASSGVGQGLHEQYF. The CDR3 region has the DNA TGTGCCAGCTCCGGCGTGGGACAGGGTTTACACGAGCAGTACTTC.

Note on this clone: It is unclear where the CDR3 begins or ends on the DNA, so no DNA is shown, and the CDR3 is as TCRdb lists it. CDR3 loop: CASSLWGQGAQQF. V gene TRBV5-6 combines with J gene TRBJ1-4; TRBD1 is the table's D call, not checked against the DNA. CDR1 is SGHDT, CDR2 YYEEEE, per germline. With termini counted, the CDR3 has 13 amino acids.

This rearrangement joins TRBV7-6 to TRBJ2-7, with TRBD1 matching over 7 bases. V lost 3 bases, J lost 3 bases, and 5 bases stayed unmatched. The CDR3 sequence is 14 residues long. The germline V gene encodes CDR1 SGHVS and CDR2 FNYEAQ. The CDR3 DNA reads TGTGCCAGCAGCTTCCGGGACAGAATCTACGAGCAGTACTTC. It specifies CASSFRDRIYEQYF.

The CDR3: CASSLAVSHSSLHF. DNA of the CDR3: TGTGCCAGCAGCTTAGCGGTGAGCCATAGCAGCCTCCACTTT. The chain is built from TRBV7-2 and TRBJ1-6; D remains ambiguous. The CDR3 runs 14 residues. With 0 bases removed from V and 15 bases from J, the gap between germline ends came to 15 bases. Germline CDR1 and CDR2: SGHTA and FQGNSA.

This clone was observed a handful of times. The J gene is TRBJ1-6, the V gene TRBV5-4; 8 bases line up with TRBD1. Trimming took 4 bases from V and 19 from J; bases not matched to a gene: 13. Germline V gene data show CDR1 as SGHNT and CDR2 as YYREEE (reference sequence). CDR3 length equals 13 residues. Here the CDR3 reads CASSEGQGTQGHF. As DNA, the CDR3 is TGTGCCAGCAGCGAAGGACAGGGCACCCAGGGACACTTT.

This chain links TRBV18 with TRBJ1-5; possible D gene TRBD1, 5 bases. Germline values: CDR1 KGHSH, CDR2 LQKENI. V was clipped by 5 bases and J by 6 bases, with 20 bases between them. The CDR3 runs 16 residues. CDR3 sequence: CASSAGRGAISQPQHF. The CDR3 nucleotides read TGTGCCAGCTCAGCGGGAAGAGGGGCGATCAGTCAGCCCCAGCATTTT.

The rearrangement joins TRBV6-6 to TRBJ2-1; no clear D gene. Germline CDR1 MNHNY, CDR2 SVGAGI (reference sequence). Trimming removed 6 bases from V and 10 bases from J, with 19 bases in between. The CDR3 is 14 residues long. CDR3 protein: CASSYPSTSREQFF. The CDR3 DNA follows: TGTGCCAGCAGCTACCCCTCAACGTCGCGGGAGCAGTTCTTC.

The V call is TRBV11-2, the J call TRBJ2-3; 14 bases line up with TRBD2. The junction had 8 bases not matched to a gene; V was cut back by 1 base and J by 5 bases. The CDR3 loop spans 18 amino acids. Germline V gene lookup returns CDR1 SGHAT and CDR2 FQNNGV. DNA of the CDR3: TGTGCCAGCAGCTTAGTGGGACTAGCGGGAGTACAGAAAGATACGCAGTATTTT. It is translated as CASSLVGLAGVQKDTQYF.